This TCR beta chain comes out of a study of T cells after yellow fever vaccination. A 5'RACE template-switching step, the method used to make TCR cDNA, added a universal primer site and UMIs. TCRdb re-derived calls from the 5' RACE reads in MiXCR, one entry per CDR3 protein. The sample has about 400,000 distinct CDR3 sequences, 6.2% seen once. This clonotype was observed a few times. Its antigen is not identified. Regarding the study as a whole: Re-detected after boosting: most primary clones, about 95% of CD4 and 75% to 90% of CD8.

Trimming removed 2 bases from V and 4 bases from J, with 17 bases in between. The CDR3 sequence is 16 residues long. The origin of this receptor is a man aged 25 to 40 who received the YFV17D yellow fever vaccine. The rearrangement uses TRBV12-3 or TRBV12-4 and TRBJ2-5, with a possible D match to TRBD2 (6 bases). This sample comprised PBMCs, obtained 5 days after the yellow fever booster vaccination. The CDR3 is CASSLTPTQGGETQYF. For the CDR3, the DNA is TGTGCCAGCAGTTTAACCCCCACCCAGGGAGGAGAGACCCAGTACTTC.